The source of this T cell receptor beta chain is a study of human T cells and chemical hapten exposure. About the research overall: Skin on the upper inner arm, 2 cm by 2 cm in size, was sensitized with 2% DPC. Women made up most patients, who had alopecia areata, totalis or universalis.

V lost 2 bases and J 1 base, leaving 3 bases between the germline ends. Germline assignment: CDR1 MNHNS and CDR2 SASEGT. The CDR3 runs 13 residues. TCRdb re-derived calls from the RACE reads in MiXCR, one entry per CDR3 protein. The top ten clones hold approximately 3.7% of a sample with 73,000 or so distinct CDR3 sequences, about 8% of them seen once. Whole-study findings and limits: DPC sensitization did not alter TCRs above 1 in 1000 frequency.

A few counts support this clonotype. What it binds is unknown. Documented time point: patch test 2, 6 weeks after DPC sensitization. Noted treatment: therapeutic diphenylcyclopropenone sensitization with weekly scalp DPC. The receptor was derived from a woman aged 45-65 years with alopecia areata. Some clones in this sample may be carry-over from other donors' samples. The material sequenced was whole blood, taken in connection with sensitization to the hapten diphenylcyclopropenone (DPC). The gene calls are TRBV6-1 and TRBJ1-5, with no clear D. The CDR3 DNA follows: TGTGCCAGCAGTGAACACAGCAATCAGCCCCAGCATTTT. Its translation: CASSEHSNQPQHF.